The 2 T cell receptor beta chains reported below all come from one sample, sequenced in a study of blood T cell repertoires in COVID-19. Generated by immunoSEQ multiplex PCR, the TCRdb table keeps only in-frame clones and is missing some. The repertoire holds 55,000 to 65,000 clones, with over 75% as singletons. Sample: peripheral blood. The origin of the receptors is a man aged 55 to 69 with active or convalescent COVID-19.

This clone appeared once. This chain joins TRBV5-1 and TRBJ1-4, with 9 bases aligning to TRBD1. The J segment lost 7 bases and the V segment lost 4 bases, leaving 8 bases of the junction unmatched. Germline lookup yields CDR1 SGHRS and CDR2 YFSETQ. The CDR3 contains 15 residues. CDR3 bases: TGCGCCAGCAGCAGAACGGGACAGGGTCTTGAAAAACTGTTTTTT. Translating it yields CASSRTGQGLEKLFF.

V is TRBV19 and J is TRBJ1-4, with a weak D call TRBD1 (6 bases). This CDR3 region has 16 residues. V was trimmed by 6 bases and J by 0 bases, leaving 14 bases between them. From germline, CDR1 is LNHDA and CDR2 SQIVND (reference sequence). Here the CDR3 reads CASSTGIRATNEKLFF. The CDR3 coding sequence is TGTGCCAGTAGCACAGGGATAAGGGCAACTAATGAAAAACTGTTTTTT.